This T cell receptor beta chain is from a study of cytomegalovirus exposure and HLA in healthy donors. Study-wide results and limits: In a later analysis, common viral pathogens appeared linked to several of the most significant clusters. Trimming of TCR beta V- and J-genes showed a link, identified in a later analysis, to a missense DCLRE1C variant.

Points on this clone: Its antigen is not known.

A multiplex PCR was run with 60 Vbeta primers and 13 Jbeta primers. The assay was immunoSEQ multiplex PCR, and TCRdb's table has in-frame clones only and misses some. The table lists roughly 200,000 clones, 79% of them singletons. The sequence came from a girl aged 10 to 17 in good health and CMV-seropositive. Sequenced material: PBMCs.

The CDR3, as DNA: TGTGCCAGCAGCTTATCCTATCCGTGGCAGCCCCAGCATTTT. The encoded protein is CASSLSYPWQPQHF. The chain recombines TRBV7-2 with TRBJ1-5; no firm D call. Germline V gene data show CDR1 as SGHTA and CDR2 as FQGNSA. The CDR3 spans 14 residues. V lost 2 bases and J lost 7, with 12 bases in between.